The clone carrying this T cell receptor beta chain appeared a few times. Per the germline V gene, CDR1 is SNHLY and CDR2 is FYNNEI. The V gene end was trimmed by 6 bases and the J gene end by 4 bases; junction bases not matched to a gene: 13. This CDR3 spans 16 amino acids. The data stem from a study of T cells in Graves' hyperthyroidism and ophthalmopathy. What was amplified from RNA transcripts were TCR beta CDR3 regions. HTBI primers were employed in a first-round RT-PCR of the TCR CDR3. Using its own MiXCR run on the multiplex PCR reads, TCRdb lists one record per CDR3 protein. The data contain almost 500,000 distinct CDR3 sequences, approximately 23% of them singletons.

This rearrangement joins TRBV2 to TRBJ2-3; TRBD1 matches at 7 bases. The receptor comes from a woman aged 70-85 years with Graves' ophthalmopathy. Sequencing was carried out using blood. CDR3 residues: CASSPFDRADPDTQYF. DNA for the CDR3: TGTGCCAGCAGCCCTTTTGACAGGGCCGATCCAGATACGCAGTATTTT.